The next 24 T cell receptor beta chains were all read from a single sample in a study of blood T cells in healthy people across ages (dated by TCRdb to between 2015 and 2016). The library was obtained by 5' RACE. The sequencing machine was an Illumina HiSeq 2500. A second PCR of about 7 to 12 cycles was run with a J-beta primer mix and a sample-barcoded 5' primer. The public reads were quality trimmed at Q25 with fastp and then assembled into clones with MiXCR by TCRdb, keeping productive beta chains. Each entry merges the rows of one CDR3 protein and shows their most common DNA and genes. This sample is represented by about 680,000 distinct CDR3 sequences; about half of them were singletons. The ten largest clones capture 25% to 35% of the sample. The sequenced sample consisted of blood. The source of these receptors is a woman aged 60 to 75 in good health.

This clonotype has a handful of counts. The V and J genes are TRBV7-3 and TRBJ2-7, with 13 bases aligning to TRBD2. The CDR3 is 18 amino acids. The V segment lost 1 base and the J segment 2 bases; nucleotides outside the gene matches: 8. CDR1 and CDR2 (germline): SGHTA, FQGTGA. The CDR3 nucleotides are TGTGCCAGCAGCTTAAGAATGGGACTAGCGGGATCCACCTACGAGCAGTACTTC. Its protein is CASSLRMGLAGSTYEQYF.

This clonotype was seen only a few times. V usage is TRBV24-1 and J usage is TRBJ2-5; 9 nucleotides align to TRBD2. The CDR3 consists of 13 residues. CDR1 is KGHDR, CDR2 SFDVKD, per germline. Losses at the gene ends were 8 bases for V and 1 base for J; bases not matched to a gene: 1. CDR3 region: CATKGLAQETQYF. Here the CDR3 DNA reads TGTGCCACCAAGGGACTAGCCCAAGAGACCCAGTACTTC.

V gene TRBV7-9 combines with J gene TRBJ2-5; 15 positions match TRBD2. CDR1 SEHNR and CDR2 FQNEAQ come from the germline V gene (reference sequence). V lost 5 bases and J lost 6; bases outside the gene matches: 10. The CDR3 has 17 residues. CDR3: CASSRGLAGGNVKTQYF. The CDR3 nucleotides read TGTGCCAGCAGCCGAGGACTAGCGGGAGGGAATGTCAAGACCCAGTACTTC.

Turning to this clonotype: One end of the junction is discordant with germline, which a read error may explain. CDR3 region: CASSPNQGPMNEELFF. CDR3 coding DNA: TGTGCCAGCAGCCCAAATCAAGGCCCAATGAATGAAGAACTGTTTTTT. The chain recombines TRBV4-2 with TRBJ1-4; D call uncertain. This CDR3 spans 16 amino acids. The germline V gene encodes CDR1 LGHNA and CDR2 YNFKEQ.

The genes are TRBV6-2 or TRBV6-3 and TRBJ2-7, with 9 bases that match TRBD1. Trimming took 2 bases from V and 0 from J; bases not matched to a gene: 8. CDR3 size: 17 residues. The V gene's germline CDR1 is MNHEY and CDR2 SVGEGT. The CDR3 protein is CASSYRLGQGGSYEQYF. DNA of the CDR3: TGTGCCAGCAGTTACCGCCTGGGACAGGGAGGCTCCTACGAGCAGTACTTC.

J is TRBJ2-5 and V is TRBV18, with D possibly being TRBD2 (6 bases). The germline gives CDR1 KGHSH, CDR2 LQKENI. V dropped 6 bases and J dropped 11 bases, with 16 bases sitting between them. The length of the CDR3 is 12 residues. CDR3 protein: CASSYVSGEQYF. The DNA of the CDR3 is TGTGCCAGCTCTTACGTATCGGGGGAGCAGTACTTC.

The chain carries TRBV20-1 and TRBJ2-5; 8 bases are a match to TRBD1. The germline CDR1 and CDR2 sequences are DFQATT and SNEGSKA (reference sequence). The CDR3 contains 14 residues. V trimming: 0 bases; J trimming: 4 bases; junction bases outside the gene matches: 4. The CDR3 here is CSARDAQGVETQYF. CDR3 DNA: TGCAGTGCTAGAGACGCACAGGGGGTAGAGACCCAGTACTTC.

V and J are TRBV20-1 and TRBJ1-2; D is unresolved. V lost 5 bases and J lost 8, with 18 bases in between. This CDR3 region has 13 residues. CDR1 is DFQATT, CDR2 SNEGSKA, per germline (reference sequence). The CDR3 DNA is TGCAGTGCTCGGACCTCATCAATCCACGGCTACACCTTC. Translation gives CSARTSSIHGYTF.

J is TRBJ1-1 and V is TRBV28; no firm D call. CDR3 length: 12 amino acids. Deletions cut 6 bases from V and 6 bases from J, with 11 bases between. Germline lookup yields CDR1 MDHEN and CDR2 SYDVKM. The CDR3 region has the DNA TGTGCCAGCAGCCAGGAACGCGCTGAAGCTTTCTTT. It translates to CASSQERAEAFF.

The sample holds a few counts of this clonotype. This chain connects TRBV10-3 to TRBJ2-7; 10 bases map to TRBD2. This CDR3 region has 15 residues. Trimming took 5 bases from V and 5 from J; bases not matched to a gene: 9. Germline loops: CDR1 ENHRY, CDR2 SYGVKD. The CDR3 region is CAISLLASGSHEQYF. For the CDR3, the DNA is TGTGCCATCAGTCTGTTGGCTAGCGGGAGTCACGAGCAGTACTTC.

V is TRBV20-1 and J is TRBJ2-7; 9 nucleotides align to TRBD2. Germline assignment: CDR1 DFQATT and CDR2 SNEGSKA (reference sequence). The CDR3 has 14 residues. V lost 2 bases and J lost 5; bases outside the gene matches: 7. CDR3 nucleotides: TGCAGTGCTAGAAGGGCGGGAGGGCCCGACGAGCAGTACTTC. This encodes CSARRAGGPDEQYF.

In this sample, this clonotype turned up once. The chain has TRBV28 and TRBJ1-1; no clear D. CDR3 length: 16 amino acids. CDR1 MDHEN and CDR2 SYDVKM come from the germline V gene. Trimming took 6 bases from V and 1 from J, leaving 18 bases between them. The CDR3 loop reads CASSHTRAWENTEAFF. CDR3 DNA sequence: TGTGCCAGCAGCCACACCCGAGCCTGGGAGAACACTGAAGCTTTCTTT.

The sample holds a few counts of this clonotype. V usage is TRBV5-1 and J usage is TRBJ2-3, with D perhaps matching TRBD1 (5 bases). This CDR3 comprises 15 residues. CDR1 SGHRS and CDR2 YFSETQ come from the germline V gene. Trimming took off 0 bases at V and 2 bases at J, with 10 bases between the two ends. DNA for the CDR3: TGCGCCAGCAGCTTGGCCAATGGGGCCACAGATACGCAGTATTTT. Translation gives CASSLANGATDTQYF.

This sequence joins TRBV29-1 and TRBJ2-1; weak D call: TRBD2 (6 bases). V was cut by 4 bases and J by 4 bases, with 20 bases left in between. The germline CDR1 and CDR2 sequences are SQVTM and ANQGSEA. The CDR3 length is 16 residues. The CDR3 region has the DNA TGCAGCGTTGGGGGGGTAGCGGAAGTAGGTTACAATGAGCAGTTCTTC. Amino acid sequence: CSVGGVAEVGYNEQFF.

Concerning this clonotype: At one boundary the junction diverges from the germline segment, which might be a read error. J is TRBJ1-5 and V is TRBV5-1; D is unclear. This CDR3 is 15 amino acids long. Germline lookup yields CDR1 SGHRS and CDR2 YFSETQ. DNA of the CDR3: TGCGCCAGCAGCTTGGACAGCTATAGCAATCAACCCCAGCATTTT. It is translated as CASSLDSYSNQPQHF.

This chain connects TRBV4-1 to TRBJ2-1; 7 nucleotides line up with TRBD2. The V gene's germline CDR1 is MGHRA and CDR2 YSYEKL. Germline trimming cut 1 base from V and 8 bases from J; bases unmatched to any gene: 8. The CDR3 contains 15 residues. This CDR3 reads CASSQVGLVIYEQFF. CDR3 DNA: TGCGCCAGCAGCCAAGTCGGACTAGTTATCTATGAGCAGTTCTTC.

This chain joins TRBV19 and TRBJ2-1, with 11 bases lining up with TRBD2. The CDR3 totals 17 residues. J lost 8 bases, V lost 3 bases, and 12 bases had no gene match. Germline-derived CDR1 and CDR2 are LNHDA and SQIVND (reference sequence). The CDR3 DNA sequence: TGTGCCAGTAGTATTACTAGCGGGAGTCCCCTTGGTGATGAGCAGTTCTTC. Its translation: CASSITSGSPLGDEQFF.

This clonotype was observed a single time. This chain links TRBV27 with TRBJ2-7; 7 bases line up with TRBD1. Trimming cost V 6 bases and J 4 bases; bases outside gene matches: 12. Germline V gives CDR1 MNHEY, CDR2 SMNVEV (reference sequence). This CDR3 spans 15 amino acids. CDR3 residues: CASRLRDSSGYEQYF. DNA of the CDR3: TGTGCCAGCAGACTTCGGGACAGCTCGGGATACGAGCAGTACTTC.

This chain connects TRBV12-3 or TRBV12-4 to TRBJ2-2; maybe TRBD2 (5 bases). This CDR3 region has 15 residues. V was cut by 7 bases and J by 0 bases, with 12 bases left in between. This CDR3 is CASNDGLTNTGELFF. The CDR3 DNA sequence: TGTGCCAGCAATGACGGACTCACGAACACCGGGGAGCTGTTTTTT.

This clonotype was seen only a few times. The gene calls are TRBV2 and TRBJ1-5, with D unresolved. V was pared by 2 bases and J by 4 bases, with 6 bases between. The length of the CDR3 is 13 residues. CDR1 and CDR2 (germline): SNHLY, FYNNEI. The CDR3 sequence is CASSESRNQPQHF. The CDR3, as DNA: TGTGCCAGCAGTGAATCGCGAAATCAGCCCCAGCATTTT.

This clonotype has just a few counts. The J gene is TRBJ1-6, the V gene TRBV20-1, with 8 bases aligning to TRBD1. The CDR3 has 15 residues. CDR1 and CDR2 (germline): DFQATT, SNEGSKA (reference sequence). J gave up 1 base and V 6 bases, and 5 bases lay outside the gene matches. CDR3 loop: CSAQGAASYNSPLHF. CDR3 in DNA: TGCAGTGCCCAGGGGGCTGCTTCCTATAATTCACCCCTCCACTTT.

This clonotype has just a few counts. V usage is TRBV7-2 and J usage is TRBJ2-4; tentative D call: TRBD2 (6 bases). Germline assignment: CDR1 SGHTA and CDR2 FQGNSA. The V end was cut by 5 bases, the J end by 9 bases, with 20 bases between. CDR3 length: 15 residues. The CDR3 sequence is CASSPTSWFWGIQYF. CDR3 nucleotide sequence: TGTGCCAGCAGCCCGACTAGTTGGTTTTGGGGCATTCAGTACTTC.

V gene TRBV14 combines with J gene TRBJ2-7, with D possibly being TRBD2 (6 bases). CDR3 length equals 20 residues. V lost 1 base and J 2 bases, leaving 27 bases between the germline ends. CDR1 and CDR2 (germline): SGHDN, FVKESK. The CDR3 protein is CASSQVGLRGYRGIPYEQYF. In DNA form, the CDR3 reads TGTGCCAGCAGCCAAGTGGGTCTTCGGGGGTACCGGGGGATACCCTACGAGCAGTACTTC.

The rearrangement joins TRBV7-6 to TRBJ1-4; D is undetermined. The CDR3 is 15 amino acids. Germline CDR1 SGHVS, CDR2 FNYEAQ. The ends were cut back, 5 bases at V and 3 bases at J, with 13 bases in the middle. Here the CDR3 DNA reads TGTGCCAGCAGCGCCGTCCTCGGGGCTAATGAAAAACTGTTTTTT. Its protein product is CASSAVLGANEKLFF.